This TCR beta chain was sequenced during a study of PD-1 blockade in classical Hodgkin lymphoma (dated by TCRdb to the early 2020s). A note on the overall study: Nivolumab dosing was 3 mg/kg intravenously every 2 weeks, continuing until either disease progression or unacceptable toxicity. The study used TCR beta sequencing and CyTOF to define a peripheral blood immune signature of response to PD-1 blockade in classical Hodgkin lymphoma. Overall study outcomes, separate from this receptor: The study was limited to a single clinical trial cohort, and causes of repertoire differences, possibly disease activity or prior therapy, remained undefined. Baseline diversity similar to that of newly diagnosed patients was observed in trial patients achieving complete response, whereas significantly lower diversity was observed in partial responders and progressors. Baseline TCR diversity was reported as lower in newly diagnosed patients than in healthy donors, and lower still in relapsed/refractory patients. Lower diversity was seen in patients whose nivolumab began less than 1 year after ASCT, and these patients were left out of later analyses so that immune reconstitution would not confound the results. A significant rise by C4D1 was seen in CD4+ but not CD8+ TCR diversity (p=0.0027 vs p=0.16), with the rise being most apparent in complete responders (p=0.02).

Of note for this clone: Its antigen specificity is not known. No much larger clone exists at a distance of one base, and base qualities are not known.

Interpreted using the paper, the time point label stands for: cycle 2 day 1 (C2D1) of nivolumab. Relapse after autologous stem cell transplantation had occurred in all trial patients, and cohorts A, B and C were distinguished by prior brentuximab vedotin exposure. The trial cohort comprised 60 or so patients with relapsed/refractory classical Hodgkin lymphoma whose best overall responses were complete response, partial response or progressive disease. Single-agent nivolumab was administered to trial patients in the multi-cohort phase II CheckMate 205 trial. An independent review committee assessed best overall response by applying the 2007 International Working Group response criteria. Trial PBMCs were collected just before the start of nivolumab (C1D1) and during therapy at cycle 2 day 1 and cycle 4 day 1. After peripheral blood was drawn into 8 mL Vacutainer Cell Preparation Tubes, PBMCs were isolated by centrifugation and then cryopreserved.

Genomic DNA was extracted with the Qiagen DNeasy kit from unsorted PBMCs and from negatively selected CD4+ and CD8+ fractions. Using primers that anneal to V and J segments, immunoSEQ multiplex PCR amplified the TCR beta CDR3 regions. A synthetic immune receptor repertoire was used to minimize amplification bias, and remaining bias was computationally removed after sequencing. The paper's processing steps were these. Repertoire diversity was quantified as the Shannon entropy index using custom Python scripts. Unsorted, CD4+ and CD8+ repertoires were analyzed separately, except for combined analyses in which CD4+ and CD8+ sequences were merged in silico. A clone was considered expanded if an increase in frequency of at least 2-fold after treatment relative to C1D1 was found, and a pseudocount of 0.5 was applied to clones undetected at baseline. Singleton clones were defined as clones with 0 or 1 copy at C1D1, and non-singleton clones were defined as clones with 2 or more copies. Clones expanded in unsorted samples were assigned a CD4+, CD8+ or unknown annotation through matching of protein sequences in sorted samples from the same patient. Wilcoxon tests were applied to paired samples to test diversity changes from C1D1 to C4D1. Not all clones reach the TCRdb copy of this immuneACCESS table, which keeps in-frame sequences only. Checked studies attribute under half of the gap to unresolved V genes and leave the rest unexplained. V and J calls plus clone size are reproduced from that table; the DNA served to infer D and trimming. Recorded for this sample are 45,000 to 50,000 clones; 80% of them occurred a single time. The top ten hold about 20% of the sample.

The receptor was derived from a human donor with classical Hodgkin lymphoma. This specimen was peripheral blood mononuclear cells (PBMCs), taken before the second cycle of nivolumab.

The CDR3 has the sequence CASSLGLGGGASTDTQYF. Here is the DNA: TGTGCCAGCAGCTTAGGCCTTGGCGGGGGGGCCAGCACAGATACGCAGTATTTT. Recombination joined TRBV13 with TRBJ2-3; 9 bases in the junction line up with TRBD2. From a lookup of the germline V gene (reference sequence), CDR1 and CDR2 are PRHDT and FYEKMQ. V loses 0 bases at its end and J loses 0 bases; junction bases beyond the gene matches: 7. There are 18 amino acids in the CDR3, from cysteine to phenylalanine inclusive. Only the CDR3 part of the read is kept: 54 bases, read in frame from the first base.